This T cell receptor (beta chain) was observed in a study of T cells in Graves' hyperthyroidism and ophthalmopathy. Germline CDR1 reads DFQATT; CDR2 reads SNEGSKA (reference sequence). CDR3 length equals 13 residues. Trimming left V 0 bases short and J 6 bases short, with 9 bases between. Findings and limits, study-wide: Progression to ophthalmopathy was predicted a median of approximately 6.4 months early.

This clonotype was counted only a few times. The antigen is not known. It was RNA transcripts that yielded the amplified TCR beta CDR3 regions. When the TCR CDR3 underwent first-round RT-PCR, the HTBI primer set was used. TCRdb re-derived calls from the multiplex PCR reads in MiXCR, one entry per CDR3 protein. The sample includes a few hundred thousand distinct CDR3 sequences, around 50% seen only once; the top ten take about 43%. The clonotype originates from an adult woman with Graves' disease, either hyperthyroidism or ophthalmopathy (not recorded which). Sequencing was done on a sample of peripheral blood or thyroid tissue (not recorded which). The chain links TRBV20-1 to TRBJ1-3; D might be TRBD1 (6 bases). CDR3 DNA sequence: TGCAGTGCTAGAGAACAGGGTACAAACACCATATATTTT. It specifies CSAREQGTNTIYF.